This TCR beta chain was captured in a study of response to subunit inactivated influenza vaccine (dated by TCRdb to between 2017 and 2018). Some background on the complete study: The study used deep quantitative T cell receptor repertoire profiling to track responses to a trivalent subunit inactivated influenza vaccine.

General conclusions and limits of the study: The authors proposed that each seasonal influenza vaccination may bring in only a limited number of new T cells.

Germline trimming: 3 bases from V, 5 bases from J; junction bases outside gene matches: 8. The CDR3, from cysteine to phenylalanine, totals 15 residues. Of the read, only the CDR3 DNA is kept; its 45 bases are in frame from base 1. CDR1 MNHEY and CDR2 SVGEGT were looked up in the germline V gene. Libraries came from RT-PCR. The instrument given in TCRdb is Illumina HiSeq 2500. TCRdb took the public reads, trimmed them with fastp at Q25, ran MiXCR for clone calling and kept in-frame beta chains. A single entry per CDR3 protein holds the most common genes and DNA from its merged rows. Within this sample are 550,000 to 650,000 distinct CDR3 sequences, with about 11% of them counted one time only. Roughly 10% of the sample rests with the top ten. This clonotype was seen more than once but under ten times. Its binding antigen is unknown. Within one base of it there is no much larger clone, and no base qualities were kept.

The sequence was collected from a man aged 45 to 65 who received an inactivated influenza vaccine. Donor details come from another sample of the same person, matched by shared clones. The sequencing used PBMCs from blood, collected on the day of vaccination. In this chain, TRBV6-2 or TRBV6-3 is recombined with TRBJ2-7; 9 central nucleotides agree with TRBD2. The CDR3 region has the sequence CASSYDLAGFNEQYF. The nucleotide sequence reads TGTGCCAGCAGTTATGACCTAGCGGGATTCAACGAGCAGTACTTC.